This entry lists 8 T cell receptor beta chains sequenced from one sample in a study of beta chain features in type 1 diabetes. Of the isolated RNA, all was reverse transcribed, and so the sequenced material was expressed TCRB transcripts. The table came from immunoSEQ multiplex PCR; TCRdb's copy has only in-frame clones and leaves some out. This sample has fewer than 300,000 clones, with approximately 10% found just once. No antigen is known for these receptors. Study results and limitations: Across all four CD4+ subsets, people with type 1 diabetes showed modestly shorter TCRB CDR3s.

Sequences were obtained from naive CD4+ T cells from blood. These receptors were taken from a man aged 25-45 years with type 1 diabetes.

The sample holds a few counts of this clone. The chain joins TRBV15 to TRBJ1-4, with D possibly being TRBD1 (6 bases). The CDR3 spans 15 residues. The germline gives CDR1 LNHNV, CDR2 YYDKDF (reference sequence). Deletions cut 6 bases from V and 8 bases from J, with 19 bases between. CDR3 sequence (DNA): TGTGCCACCAGTGGGAGCGTCAGGGGACGAGAAAAACTGTTTTTT. This codes for CATSGSVRGREKLFF. Filled out from reference TRBV15 and TRBJ1-4, the complete variable domain reads DAMVIQNPRYQVTQFGKPVTLSCSQTLNHNVMYWYQQKSSQAPKLLFHYYDKDFNNEADTPDNFQSRRPNTSFCFLDIRSPGLGDTAMYLCATSGSVRGREKLFFGSGTQLSVL.

This clone was seen more than once but under ten times. The chain has TRBV2 and TRBJ1-5; 8 bases are shared with TRBD1. Germline CDR1 reads SNHLY; CDR2 reads FYNNEI. The CDR3 runs to 14 residues. Trimming took 1 base from V and 4 from J; bases not matched to a gene: 0. CDR3 residues: CASSEDRGNQPQHF. For the CDR3, the DNA is TGTGCCAGCAGTGAAGACAGGGGGAATCAGCCCCAGCATTTT.

V is TRBV9 and J is TRBJ2-3, with 11 positions matching TRBD2. The CDR3 totals 15 residues. Germline-derived CDR1 and CDR2 are SGDLS and YYNGEE. The V segment lost 3 bases and the J segment 0 bases; nucleotides outside the gene matches: 0. DNA for the CDR3: TGTGCCAGCAGCGGGACTAGCGGGAGCACAGATACGCAGTATTTT. It translates to CASSGTSGSTDTQYF.

The chain links TRBV10-3 to TRBJ1-1; 7 nucleotides line up with TRBD1. This CDR3 is built from 13 residues. Trimming took 2 bases from V and 10 from J; bases not matched to a gene: 7. Germline V gene sequence: CDR1 ENHRY, CDR2 SYGVKD. Written as DNA, the CDR3 is TGTGCCATCAGTGAGACGATGACAGGGCCAGCTTTCTTT. This codes for CAISETMTGPAFF.

J is TRBJ2-5 and V is TRBV18; the D is unclear. Trimming took off 3 bases at V and 0 bases at J, with 5 bases between the two ends. The CDR3 sequence is 13 residues long. Germline V gives CDR1 KGHSH, CDR2 LQKENI. The CDR3 coding sequence is TGTGCCAGCTCACCTCAGTACCAAGAGACCCAGTACTTC. This codes for CASSPQYQETQYF.

V usage is TRBV2 and J usage is TRBJ2-1; 7 nucleotides align to TRBD2. The CDR3 extends over 16 amino acids. Per the germline V gene, CDR1 is SNHLY and CDR2 is FYNNEI. After removal of 5 bases from V and 8 bases from J, the junction contained 15 bases not matched to a gene. CDR3 DNA sequence: TGTGCCAGCAGTTACGACACAATGGGAGGGTCAGATGAGCAGTTCTTC. Protein sequence: CASSYDTMGGSDEQFF.

This clone appeared a few times. The V and J genes are TRBV27 and TRBJ1-2; 9 bases are a match to TRBD1. The length of the CDR3 is 13 residues. J was trimmed by 8 bases and V by 4 bases; bases with no gene match: 5. CDR1 is MNHEY and CDR2 is SMNVEV in the germline V gene (reference sequence). CDR3 in DNA: TGTGCCAGCAGTTGGGGACAGGGCGGAGGCTACACCTTC. Protein sequence: CASSWGQGGGYTF.

This clone was detected only a few times. J is TRBJ2-1 and V is TRBV9, with a weak D call TRBD2 (5 bases). V shed 3 bases and J shed 8 bases, with 15 bases lying between them. CDR3 length: 14 residues. From germline, CDR1 is SGDLS and CDR2 YYNGEE. CDR3 in DNA: TGTGCCAGCAGCGACTATCCGGGGAAGGATGAGCAGTTCTTC. Translated: CASSDYPGKDEQFF.